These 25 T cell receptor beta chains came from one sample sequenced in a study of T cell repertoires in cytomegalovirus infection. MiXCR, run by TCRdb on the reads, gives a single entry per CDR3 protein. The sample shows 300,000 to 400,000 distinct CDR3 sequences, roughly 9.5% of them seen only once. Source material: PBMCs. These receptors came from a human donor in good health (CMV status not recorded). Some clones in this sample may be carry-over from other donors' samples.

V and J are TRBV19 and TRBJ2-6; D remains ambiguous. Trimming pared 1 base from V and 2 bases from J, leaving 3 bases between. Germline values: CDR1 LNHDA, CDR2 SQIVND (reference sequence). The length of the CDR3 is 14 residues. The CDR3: CASSIGAGANVLTF. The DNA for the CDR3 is TGTGCCAGTAGTATAGGGGCTGGGGCCAACGTCCTGACTTTC.

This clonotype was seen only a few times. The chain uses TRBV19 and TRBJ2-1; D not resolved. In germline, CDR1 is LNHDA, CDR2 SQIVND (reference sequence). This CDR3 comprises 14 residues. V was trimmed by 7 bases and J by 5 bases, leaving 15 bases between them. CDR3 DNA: TGTGCCAGTACCTCAATCTGGGCGGACAATGAGCAGTTCTTC. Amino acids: CASTSIWADNEQFF.

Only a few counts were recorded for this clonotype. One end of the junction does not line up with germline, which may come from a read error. In DNA, the CDR3 is TGTGCCAGCAGGTTAGGGTCATGGGATACGCAGTATTTT. Protein sequence: CASRLGSWDTQYF. The chain recombines TRBV7-9 with TRBJ2-3, with D uncertain. The CDR3 runs 13 residues. Germline loops: CDR1 SEHNR, CDR2 FQNEAQ (reference sequence). The whole variable domain, filled in from reference TRBV7-9 and TRBJ2-3, reads DTGVSQNPRHKITKRGQNVTFRCDPISEHNRLYWYRQTLGQGPEFLTYFQNEAQLEKSRLLSDRFSAERPKGSFSTLEIQRTEQGDSAMYLCASRLGSWDTQYFGPGTRLTVL.

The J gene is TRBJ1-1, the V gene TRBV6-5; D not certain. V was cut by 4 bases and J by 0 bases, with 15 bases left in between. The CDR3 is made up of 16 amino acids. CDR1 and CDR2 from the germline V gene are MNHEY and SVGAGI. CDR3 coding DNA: TGTGCCAGCAGTTCCCGATGGACGTCCATGAACACTGAAGCTTTCTTT. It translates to CASSSRWTSMNTEAFF.

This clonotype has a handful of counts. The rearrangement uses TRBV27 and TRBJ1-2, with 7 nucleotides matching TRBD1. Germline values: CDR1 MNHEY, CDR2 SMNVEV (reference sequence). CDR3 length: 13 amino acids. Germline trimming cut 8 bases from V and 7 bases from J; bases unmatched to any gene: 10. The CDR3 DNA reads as TGTGCCAGCCTCTGGAGGGGGCGGGGTGGCTACACCTTC. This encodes CASLWRGRGGYTF.

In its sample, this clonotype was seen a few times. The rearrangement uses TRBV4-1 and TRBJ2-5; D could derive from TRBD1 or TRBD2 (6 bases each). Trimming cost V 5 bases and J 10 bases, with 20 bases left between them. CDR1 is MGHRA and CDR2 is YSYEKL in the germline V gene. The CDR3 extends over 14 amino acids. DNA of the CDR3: TGCGCCAGCAGCAACGGACAGCGGGCCGAGGGCCAGTACTTC. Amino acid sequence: CASSNGQRAEGQYF.

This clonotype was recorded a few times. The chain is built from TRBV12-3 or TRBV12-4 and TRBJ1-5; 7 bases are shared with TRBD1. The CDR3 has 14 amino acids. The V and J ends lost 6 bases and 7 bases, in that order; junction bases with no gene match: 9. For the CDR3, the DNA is TGTGCCAGCAGCAAACAGGGGTCTGCCCAGCCCCAGCATTTT. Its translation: CASSKQGSAQPQHF.

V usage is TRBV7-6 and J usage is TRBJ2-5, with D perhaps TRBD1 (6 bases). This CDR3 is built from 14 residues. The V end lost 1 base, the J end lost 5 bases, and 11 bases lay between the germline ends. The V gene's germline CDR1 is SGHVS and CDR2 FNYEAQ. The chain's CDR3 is CASSLGTGWETQYF. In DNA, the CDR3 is TGTGCCAGCAGCTTAGGAACAGGGTGGGAGACCCAGTACTTC.

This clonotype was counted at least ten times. DNA for the CDR3: TGTGCCAGCAGCTTCATTGACAATGCCCTCAATGAGCAGTTCTTC. As protein: CASSFIDNALNEQFF. This rearrangement joins TRBV7-9 to TRBJ2-1; D call uncertain. V was shortened by 3 bases and J by 6 bases, with 15 bases between the two germline ends. Germline loops: CDR1 SEHNR, CDR2 FQNEAQ (reference sequence). This CDR3 has 15 amino acids.

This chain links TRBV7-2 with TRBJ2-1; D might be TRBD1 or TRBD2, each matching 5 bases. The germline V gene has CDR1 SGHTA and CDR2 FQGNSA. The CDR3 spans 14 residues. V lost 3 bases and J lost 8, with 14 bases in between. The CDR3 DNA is TGTGCCAGCAGCTTTAATTGGGGGAGCGATGAGCAGTTCTTC. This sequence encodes CASSFNWGSDEQFF.

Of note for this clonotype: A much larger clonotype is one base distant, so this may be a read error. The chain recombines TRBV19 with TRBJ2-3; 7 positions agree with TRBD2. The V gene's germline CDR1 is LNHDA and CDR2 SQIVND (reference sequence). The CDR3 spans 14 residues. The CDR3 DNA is TGTGCACGGTTTAGCGGGTCTAACACAGATACGCAGTATTTT. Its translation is CARFSGSNTDTQYF.

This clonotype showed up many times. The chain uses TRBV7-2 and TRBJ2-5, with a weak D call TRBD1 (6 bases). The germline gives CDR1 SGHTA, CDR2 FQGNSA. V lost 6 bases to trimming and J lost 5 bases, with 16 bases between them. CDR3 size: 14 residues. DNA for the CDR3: TGTGCCAGCAGTCAACAGGGTCGTGCGGAGACCCAGTACTTC. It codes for CASSQQGRAETQYF.

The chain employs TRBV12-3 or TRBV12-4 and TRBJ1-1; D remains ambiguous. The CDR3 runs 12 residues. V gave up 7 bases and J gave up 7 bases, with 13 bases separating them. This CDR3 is CASKQREIEAFF. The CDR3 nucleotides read TGTGCCAGCAAACAGCGAGAAATTGAAGCTTTCTTT.

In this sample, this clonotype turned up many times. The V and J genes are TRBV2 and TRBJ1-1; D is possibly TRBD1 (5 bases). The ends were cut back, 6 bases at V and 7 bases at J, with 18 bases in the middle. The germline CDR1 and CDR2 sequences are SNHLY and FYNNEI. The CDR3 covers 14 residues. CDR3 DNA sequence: TGTGCCAGCAGCCTTGTTGACAGACTGAATGAAGCTTTCTTT. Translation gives CASSLVDRLNEAFF.

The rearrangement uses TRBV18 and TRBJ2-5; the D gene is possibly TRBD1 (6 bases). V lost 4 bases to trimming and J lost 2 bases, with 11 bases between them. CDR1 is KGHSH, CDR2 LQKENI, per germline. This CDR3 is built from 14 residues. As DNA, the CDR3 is TGTGCCAGCTCACGGTCACAGGGACAAGAGACCCAGTACTTC. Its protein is CASSRSQGQETQYF.

The CDR3 here is CASSRGRGEVETQYF. The CDR3 nucleotides read TGCGCCAGCAGCCGGGGTAGGGGTGAGGTCGAGACCCAGTACTTC. The rearrangement joins TRBV4-3 to TRBJ2-5; possibly TRBD1 for D (5 bases). Trimming cost V 4 bases and J 5 bases, with 17 bases left between them. Per the germline V gene, CDR1 is LGHNA and CDR2 is YSLEER. This CDR3 region has 15 residues.

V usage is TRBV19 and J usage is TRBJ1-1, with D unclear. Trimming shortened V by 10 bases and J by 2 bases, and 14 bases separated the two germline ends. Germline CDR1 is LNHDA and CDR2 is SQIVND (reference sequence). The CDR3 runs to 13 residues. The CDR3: CATTKGFNTEAFF. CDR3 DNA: TGTGCCACTACGAAGGGTTTTAACACTGAAGCTTTCTTT.

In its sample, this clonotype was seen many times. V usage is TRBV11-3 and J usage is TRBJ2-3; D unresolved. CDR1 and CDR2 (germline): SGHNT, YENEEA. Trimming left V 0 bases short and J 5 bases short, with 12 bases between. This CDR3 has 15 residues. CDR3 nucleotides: TGTGCCAGCAGCTTAGATCAAAGTCGGCGAGATACGCAGTATTTT. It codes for CASSLDQSRRDTQYF.

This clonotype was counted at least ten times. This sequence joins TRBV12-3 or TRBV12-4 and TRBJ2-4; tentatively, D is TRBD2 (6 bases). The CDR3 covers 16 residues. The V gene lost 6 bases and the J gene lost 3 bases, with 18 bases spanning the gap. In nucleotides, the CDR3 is TGTGCCAGCAGCCCGTGGGGGGACGGTGGCAAAAACATTCAGTACTTC. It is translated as CASSPWGDGGKNIQYF.

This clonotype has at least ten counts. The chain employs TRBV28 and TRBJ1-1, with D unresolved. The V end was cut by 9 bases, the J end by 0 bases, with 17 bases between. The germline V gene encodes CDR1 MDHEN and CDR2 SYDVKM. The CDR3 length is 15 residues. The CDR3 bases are TGTGCCAGTAAGCAGGTGGTTTGGATGAACACTGAAGCTTTCTTT. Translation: CASKQVVWMNTEAFF.

As DNA, the CDR3 is TGTGCCATCAACAGCGGGGGGTACAATGAGCAGTTCTTC. As protein: CAINSGGYNEQFF. V gene TRBV10-3 combines with J gene TRBJ2-1; 9 bases line up with TRBD2. V gave up 7 bases and J gave up 4 bases; unmatched junction bases: 2. In germline, CDR1 is ENHRY, CDR2 SYGVKD. CDR3 size: 13 residues.

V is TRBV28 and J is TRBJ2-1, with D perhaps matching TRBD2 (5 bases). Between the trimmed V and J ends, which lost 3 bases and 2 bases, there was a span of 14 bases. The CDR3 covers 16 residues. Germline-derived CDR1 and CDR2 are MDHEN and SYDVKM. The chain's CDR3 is CASSFQFGSAYNEQFF. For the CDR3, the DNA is TGTGCCAGCAGTTTCCAGTTCGGTAGCGCCTACAATGAGCAGTTCTTC.

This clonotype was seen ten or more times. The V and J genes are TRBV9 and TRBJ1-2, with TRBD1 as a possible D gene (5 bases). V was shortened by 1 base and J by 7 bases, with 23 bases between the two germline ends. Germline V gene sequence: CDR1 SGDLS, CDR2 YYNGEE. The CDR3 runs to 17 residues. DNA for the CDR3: TGTGCCAGCAGCGTATCATGGAGGATCGGGACTACGGGTGGCTACACCTTC. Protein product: CASSVSWRIGTTGGYTF.

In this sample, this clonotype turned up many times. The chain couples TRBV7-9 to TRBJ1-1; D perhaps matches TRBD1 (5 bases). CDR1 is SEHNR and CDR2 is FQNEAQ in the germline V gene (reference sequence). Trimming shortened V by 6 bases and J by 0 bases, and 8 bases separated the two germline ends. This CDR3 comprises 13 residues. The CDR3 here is CASRGDLNTEAFF. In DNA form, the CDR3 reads TGTGCCAGCAGGGGGGATCTGAACACTGAAGCTTTCTTT.

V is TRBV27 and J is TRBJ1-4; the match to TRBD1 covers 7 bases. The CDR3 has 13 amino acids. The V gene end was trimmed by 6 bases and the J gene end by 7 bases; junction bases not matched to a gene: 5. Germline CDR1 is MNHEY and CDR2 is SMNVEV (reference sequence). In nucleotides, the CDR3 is TGTGCCAGCAGACGTACAGGGGTTGAAAAACTGTTTTTT. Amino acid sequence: CASRRTGVEKLFF.